Reported below is one T cell receptor beta chain. This sample stems from a study of blood T cell repertoires in COVID-19. Whole-study context: Acute and convalescent COVID-19 specimens originated in the United States, Italy and Spain. Nucleic acid was either cDNA or gDNA, and it came from T cells, B-cell-depleted T cells, or PBMCs.

In the source study's methods: By means of reference gene primer amplification, nucleated cell counts were estimated. Libraries were prepared by immunoSEQ multiplex PCR; TCRdb keeps only in-frame clonotypes and omits some of them. Clonal size and the V and J genes are those of that table, whereas D and trimming came from the DNA. Here the sample spans about 220,000 clones, approximately 90% being singletons. Either two negative PCRs, clearance, or symptom resolution qualified Cohort 3 donors as recovered. V was clipped by 4 bases and J by 5 bases; unmatched bases: 9. This CDR3 contains 15 residues. Per germline, CDR1 SGHTA and CDR2 FQGTGA.

This receptor was identified in a woman aged 25 to 39 who had recovered from COVID-19. V gene TRBV7-3 combines with J gene TRBJ1-1; 8 positions match TRBD1. Sequencing was carried out using PBMCs or T cells enriched from blood (not recorded which). The CDR3 is CASSSAGGLGTEAFF. CDR3 bases: TGTGCCAGCAGCTCCGCAGGGGGCCTGGGGACTGAAGCTTTCTTT. Full variable domain (missing parts from reference TRBV7-3 and TRBJ1-1): GAGVSQTPSNKVTEKGKYVELRCDPISGHTALYWYRQSLGQGPEFLIYFQGTGAADDSGLPNDRFFAVRPEGSVSTLKIQRTERGDSAVYLCASSSAGGLGTEAFFGQGTRLTVV.